This T cell receptor beta chain came from a study of shared clonotypes between healthy human individuals. V shed 4 bases, J shed 4 bases, and the junction held 9 bases outside the gene matches. Germline V gene sequence: CDR1 SGHRS, CDR2 YFSETQ. The CDR3 length is 17 residues. In the source study's methods: Junction-only immunoSEQ sequences carried no quality scores, so filtering differed. Profiling relied on immunoSEQ multiplex PCR, and the TCRdb table lists in-frame clones only, not all of them. V and J calls and clone size are as listed in that table; D and trimming were resolved from the DNA. The sample has about 1 million clones, around 76% seen once.

Material: memory CD4+ T cells sorted from blood. Described subset: CD45RA-negative fraction. This TCR derives from a man between 18 and 29 years old in good health. The V call is TRBV5-1, the J call TRBJ2-5; 14 nucleotides match TRBD2. The CDR3 region is CASSAGLAGGLLETQYF. The CDR3 coding sequence is TGCGCCAGCAGCGCAGGACTAGCGGGGGGTTTATTAGAGACCCAGTACTTC.